Below, 20 T cell receptor beta chains from the same sample are listed, as sequenced in a study of T cell repertoires in cytomegalovirus infection (dated by TCRdb to the late 2010s). TCRdb lists the instrument as Illumina HiSeq 1500. The public reads were reprocessed in TCRdb via fastp at Q25 and MiXCR, keeping in-frame beta chains. Records with the same CDR3 protein are collapsed into one entry carrying the most frequent genes and DNA. The sample table contains approximately 990,000 distinct CDR3 sequences; only one count was recorded for roughly 30% of them. The leading ten clones occupy roughly an eighth of the sample. The antigens of these receptors remain unknown. The treatment or condition label for this specimen denotes: in vitro stimulation with specific CMV peptide epitopes to enrich CMV-specific T cells. The specimen was cultured CD8+ T cells from PBMCs, collected from culture after CMV antigen stimulation. The receptors here all came from a human donor in good health (CMV status not recorded). Some clones in this sample may be carry-over from other donors' samples.

This clonotype has at least ten counts. The rearrangement joins TRBV7-6 to TRBJ1-2, with D perhaps matching TRBD1 (5 bases). The V gene lost 4 bases and the J gene lost 1 base, with 7 bases spanning the gap. The CDR3 consists of 13 residues. Germline CDR1 reads SGHVS; CDR2 reads FNYEAQ. The CDR3: CASSSDSNYGYTF. In DNA form, the CDR3 reads TGTGCCAGCAGCTCCGACAGTAACTATGGCTACACCTTC.

The chain has TRBV7-6 and TRBJ2-7; 8 bases map to TRBD2. The CDR3 contains 14 residues. In germline, CDR1 is SGHVS, CDR2 FNYEAQ. Trimming at V came to 6 bases and at J to 6 bases, leaving 10 bases not matched to a gene. The CDR3 nucleotides read TGTGCCAGCAGTCCCACCGGGGGGGGCTCCGAGCAGTACGTC. Protein: CASSPTGGGSEQYV.

The chain carries TRBV7-9 and TRBJ1-2; D is undetermined. From germline, CDR1 is SEHNR and CDR2 FQNEAQ (reference sequence). V lost 5 bases to trimming and J lost 7 bases, with 20 bases between them. The CDR3 covers 15 residues. CDR3 DNA: TGTGCCAGCAGCAACCCGGACCCGGGATTCTTTGGCTACACCTTC. The encoded protein is CASSNPDPGFFGYTF.

A few counts support this clonotype. The chain recombines TRBV7-9 with TRBJ1-4; D is possibly TRBD1 (5 bases). Germline assignment: CDR1 SEHNR and CDR2 FQNEAQ (reference sequence). This CDR3 has 14 amino acids. Trimming left V 5 bases short and J 8 bases short, with 15 bases between. CDR3 amino acids: CASSGRGSEEKLFF. The CDR3 DNA follows: TGTGCCAGCAGCGGCCGGGGCTCTGAAGAAAAACTGTTTTTT.

This clonotype was recorded at least ten times. V is TRBV29-1 and J is TRBJ1-2, with D maybe TRBD1 (6 bases). CDR3 length equals 13 residues. Trimming left V 3 bases short and J 4 bases short, with 12 bases between. Germline CDR1 SQVTM, CDR2 ANQGSEA. The chain's CDR3 is CSVDLGQTYGYTF. Written as DNA, the CDR3 is TGCAGCGTTGATCTTGGACAGACCTATGGCTACACCTTC.

The rearrangement links TRBV27 to TRBJ1-5; possible D gene TRBD1, 5 bases. CDR3 size: 18 residues. The germline V and J ends were trimmed by 0 bases and 1 base, with 16 bases remaining between them. CDR1 is MNHEY and CDR2 is SMNVEV in the germline V gene (reference sequence). DNA of the CDR3: TGTGCCAGCAGTTTATCGATACCCCGGGGGGAAAGCAATCAGCCCCAGCATTTT. The encoded protein is CASSLSIPRGESNQPQHF.

The rearrangement links TRBV4-1 to TRBJ2-3; 7 bases are shared with TRBD2. The CDR3 sequence is 16 residues long. Losses at the gene ends were 4 bases for V and 2 bases for J; bases not matched to a gene: 9. Germline values: CDR1 MGHRA, CDR2 YSYEKL. The CDR3 loop is CASSPVMGTNTDTQYF. DNA for the CDR3: TGCGCCAGCAGCCCGGTTATGGGGACTAACACAGATACGCAGTATTTT.

This clonotype was seen a few times. The chain joins TRBV7-8 to TRBJ2-5, with 8 bases fitting TRBD1. CDR1 is SGHVS, CDR2 FQNEAQ, per germline. V shed 5 bases and J 6 bases; nucleotides not matched to a gene: 11. The CDR3 has 15 residues. The CDR3 spells CASSLGTGGAQTQYF. CDR3 DNA: TGTGCCAGCAGCCTAGGGACAGGAGGGGCCCAGACCCAGTACTTC.

The rearrangement links TRBV9 to TRBJ2-5, with 10 bases fitting TRBD2. V lost 3 bases, J lost 5 bases, and 7 bases stayed unmatched. This CDR3 has 15 residues. Germline values: CDR1 SGDLS, CDR2 YYNGEE. The CDR3: CASSEGVAGGETQYF. The CDR3 DNA reads TGTGCCAGCAGCGAGGGGGTAGCGGGGGGTGAGACCCAGTACTTC.

This clonotype was seen at least ten times. V and J are TRBV7-8 and TRBJ1-2; no definite D call. The CDR3 has 17 residues. V was clipped by 4 bases and J by 0 bases, with 18 bases between them. Looked up from germline, CDR1 is SGHVS and CDR2 is FQNEAQ. The CDR3 DNA is TGTGCCAGCAGCTCCGTCATGTCTCTAGACCCTAACTATGGCTACACCTTC. Amino acids: CASSSVMSLDPNYGYTF.

This clonotype was picked up a small number of times. V usage is TRBV5-4 and J usage is TRBJ1-1, with 7 bases aligning to TRBD1. J gave up 3 bases and V 2 bases, and 7 bases lay outside the gene matches. The CDR3 loop spans 15 amino acids. Germline lookup yields CDR1 SGHNT and CDR2 YYREEE (reference sequence). CDR3 protein: CASSLDRAPHTEAFF. The DNA for the CDR3 is TGTGCCAGCAGCTTAGACAGGGCGCCGCACACTGAAGCTTTCTTT.

This clonotype has more than one count but fewer than ten. This sequence joins TRBV7-6 and TRBJ2-2; 7 bases match TRBD2. V shed 6 bases and J 6 bases; nucleotides not matched to a gene: 7. In germline, CDR1 is SGHVS, CDR2 FNYEAQ. The CDR3 is made up of 14 amino acids. Here the CDR3 DNA reads TGTGCCAGCAGTCCGACTAGCCCCGCCGGGGAGCTGTTTTTT. Its translation is CASSPTSPAGELFF.

This clonotype was observed many times. V usage is TRBV7-8 and J usage is TRBJ2-7; D is ambiguous. The length of the CDR3 is 12 residues. CDR1 and CDR2 (germline): SGHVS, FQNEAQ. Trimming took off 4 bases at V and 4 bases at J, with 8 bases between the two ends. CDR3 nucleotides: TGTGCCAGCAGCTCATTAATGTACGAGCAGTACGTC. Its protein is CASSSLMYEQYV.

This chain links TRBV20-1 with TRBJ2-5; no clear D. CDR1 is DFQATT and CDR2 is SNEGSKA in the germline V gene (reference sequence). The CDR3 has 11 amino acids. Trimming removed 3 bases at V and 3 bases at J, with 5 bases between. The CDR3 region has the DNA TGCAGTGCTAGGTTTGAAGAGACCCAGTACTTC. This translates into CSARFEETQYF.

This clonotype was observed many times. This chain uses TRBV7-6 with TRBJ2-2; perhaps D is TRBD1 or TRBD2 (5 bases each). The length of the CDR3 is 17 residues. CDR1 and CDR2 from the germline V gene are SGHVS and FNYEAQ. The germline V and J ends were trimmed by 0 bases and 1 base, with 12 bases remaining between them. As DNA, the CDR3 is TGTGCCAGCAGCTTAGCGCACGGGGCCCGGAACACCGGGGAGCTGTTTTTT. Translation: CASSLAHGARNTGELFF.

This clonotype was detected only a few times. The rearrangement links TRBV7-6 to TRBJ2-5; D uncertain. V lost 1 base to trimming and J lost 7 bases, with 10 bases between them. The germline V gene has CDR1 SGHVS and CDR2 FNYEAQ. This CDR3 is built from 13 residues. The CDR3 loop reads CASSLVAEWTQYF. For the CDR3, the DNA is TGTGCCAGCAGCTTAGTTGCGGAATGGACCCAGTACTTC. Full variable domain (missing parts from reference TRBV7-6 and TRBJ2-5): GAGVSQSPRYKVTKRGQDVALRCDPISGHVSLYWYRQALGQGPEFLTYFNYEAQQDKSGLPNDRFSAERPEGSISTLTIQRTEQRDSAMYRCASSLVAEWTQYFGPGTRLLVL.

This rearrangement joins TRBV4-1 to TRBJ1-1, with a tentative D call TRBD1 (5 bases). The germline gives CDR1 MGHRA, CDR2 YSYEKL. V lost 1 base and J 4 bases, leaving 10 bases between the germline ends. The CDR3 length is 14 residues. The CDR3 coding sequence is TGCGCCAGCAGCCAAGGAGGGGTAGGCACTGAAGCTTTCTTT. Amino acids: CASSQGGVGTEAFF.

This clonotype was seen only a few times. The chain combines TRBV11-1 with TRBJ2-1; tentative D call: TRBD1 (6 bases). Germline lookup yields CDR1 SGHAT and CDR2 FQDESV (reference sequence). The CDR3 runs to 15 residues. V lost 1 base and J lost 4, with 11 bases in between. CDR3 nucleotide sequence: TGTGCCAGCAGCTTAGAACAGGGAAATTACAATGAGCAGTTCTTC. This gives the protein CASSLEQGNYNEQFF.

The chain uses TRBV6-6 and TRBJ1-1; the D is unclear. V lost 8 bases to trimming and J lost 1 base, with 14 bases between them. CDR1 is MNHNY, CDR2 SVGAGI, per germline (reference sequence). The CDR3 contains 14 residues. CDR3 coding DNA: TGTGCCAGCGAATCCGACAAGTCGAACACTGAAGCTTTCTTT. Its translation: CASESDKSNTEAFF.

The sample holds a few counts of this clonotype. The rearrangement links TRBV19 to TRBJ1-1, with D uncertain. The CDR3 spans 18 residues. The V end lost 0 bases, the J end lost 1 base, and 18 bases lay between the germline ends. The germline CDR1 and CDR2 sequences are LNHDA and SQIVND (reference sequence). The chain's CDR3 is CASSIDLWRANQNTEAFF. DNA of the CDR3: TGTGCCAGTAGTATAGATCTATGGAGGGCCAACCAGAACACTGAAGCTTTCTTT.